These T cell receptor beta chains were read from a single sample in a study of spatial heterogeneity in lung cancer. From the 5' RACE reads, TCRdb called clonotypes with MiXCR, one entry per CDR3 protein. The sample yields about 21,000 distinct CDR3 sequences, roughly 4.5% seen once. The sequencing used PBMCs, collected at surgery. The receptor set was obtained from a male donor with early-stage non-small cell lung cancer. Each CDR3 is given with its conserved first and last residue. The order of the fields is clone size, J gene, V gene, D gene, CDR3 DNA, CDR3 protein. The D gene is left open where the match is weak. Clone size appears in some rows only: once, few, many, or a class for an expanded clone.

medium-sized,TRBJ2-7,TRBV27,.,TGTGCCAGCAGTCCGGCTCTTAATTTGTACGAGCAGTACTTC,CASSPALNLYEQYF
many,TRBJ2-1,TRBV24-1,TRBD2,TGTGCCACCAGTGATTTGTGGGGGGGTGACAATGAGCAGTTCTTC,CATSDLWGGDNEQFF
many,TRBJ2-1,TRBV27,.,TGTGCCAGCAGTTTTAACAGGGCCTTCGGTGAGCAGTTCTTC,CASSFNRAFGEQFF
few,TRBJ2-7,TRBV7-9,TRBD1,TGTGCCAGCAGCTTAGACAGGGGGGTTTCCTACGAGCAGTACTTC,CASSLDRGVSYEQYF
many,TRBJ2-2,TRBV20-1,TRBD1,TGCAGTGCTAGTCCAACAGGGGTCACCGGGGAGCTGTTTTTT,CSASPTGVTGELFF
many,TRBJ1-2,TRBV7-2,.,TGTGCCAGCAGCTTAGCGCTTGACTATGGCTACACCTTC,CASSLALDYGYTF
few,TRBJ1-1,TRBV18,.,TGTGCCAGCTCACCACGTCAGAACACTGAAGCTTTCTTT,CASSPRQNTEAFF
medium-sized,TRBJ2-2,TRBV7-9,TRBD2,TGTGCCAGCAGCCAACAGGCGGGGGTGAACACCGGGGAGCTGTTTTTT,CASSQQAGVNTGELFF
many,TRBJ1-1,TRBV5-1,TRBD1,TGCGCCAGCAGCTTGGGGCAGGGGGCACCTGAAGCTTTCTTT,CASSLGQGAPEAFF
many,TRBJ1-5,TRBV7-9,TRBD1,TGTGCCAGCAGCTCGACAGGGCCCAATCAGCCCCAGCATTTT,CASSSTGPNQPQHF
many,TRBJ2-2,TRBV7-9,.,TGTGCCAGCAGCTTAGTGTCCCCGAACACCGGGGAGCTGTTTTTT,CASSLVSPNTGELFF
once,TRBJ1-4,TRBV7-9,.,TGTGCCAGCAGCTTAGACCCCCGGGACGGCAGGGAAAAACTGTTTTTT,CASSLDPRDGREKLFF
.,TRBJ1-2,TRBV5-8,TRBD1,TGTGCCAGCAGCCCCCGACGGGGACAGGGGCATGGCTACACCTTC,CASSPRRGQGHGYTF
many,TRBJ2-7,TRBV5-1,TRBD2,TGCGCCAGCAGCCAGGGACTAGCGGGAAGCGAGCAGTACTTC,CASSQGLAGSEQYF
few,TRBJ2-2,TRBV6-6,.,TGTGCCAGCAGTTACTCGTTGTCCACGTCGAACACCGGGGAGCTGTTTTTT,CASSYSLSTSNTGELFF
many,TRBJ1-6,TRBV9,TRBD1,TGTGCCAGCAGCCCAGACAGGGTCGGTTCACCCCTCCACTTT,CASSPDRVGSPLHF
many,TRBJ1-6,TRBV2,.,TGTGCCAGCAGTGCAAACATCGGGTCACCCCTCCACTTT,CASSANIGSPLHF
many,TRBJ2-7,TRBV12-3/TRBV12-4,.,TGTGCCAGCAGTTCTCCCGGGACATTCCACGAGCAGTACTTC,CASSSPGTFHEQYF
many,TRBJ1-5,TRBV18,.,TGTGCCAGCTCACCCTTTGGGGGGGATAGCAATCAGCCCCAGCATTTT,CASSPFGGDSNQPQHF
few,TRBJ1-1,TRBV7-9,.,TGTGCCAGCAGCCCTCCTCGGCAGGGTCTAAACACTGAAGCTTTCTTT,CASSPPRQGLNTEAFF
many,TRBJ2-5,TRBV29-1,TRBD2,TGCAGCGTCGTCGGGGGGGACCAAGAGACCCAGTACTTC,CSVVGGDQETQYF
.,TRBJ1-5,TRBV7-6,.,TGTGCCAGCAGCGCAGACACGGGGGGGAGCAATCAGCCCCAGCATTTT,CASSADTGGSNQPQHF
many,TRBJ2-7,TRBV6-6,.,TGTGCCAGCAGTTACGGGCAGTCGAGCTCCTACGAGCAGTACTTC,CASSYGQSSSYEQYF
many,TRBJ1-3,TRBV7-2,.,TGTGCCAGCAGCTTAGCCAAATCTGGAAACACCATATATTTT,CASSLAKSGNTIYF
many,TRBJ2-5,TRBV2,TRBD1,TGTGCCAGCATGGGACAGGGGACAGAGACCCAGTACTTC,CASMGQGTETQYF
few,TRBJ2-7,TRBV4-2,TRBD2,TGTGCCAGCAGCCGTCACGGGACTAGCGGCCTGGGGGAGCAGTACTTC,CASSRHGTSGLGEQYF
few,TRBJ2-3,TRBV6-5,TRBD1,TGTGCCAGCAGGGACACAGGGGGGACAGATACGCAGTATTTT,CASRDTGGTDTQYF
many,TRBJ2-5,TRBV4-2,TRBD2,TGTGCCAGCAGCTTGCGACTAGCGGGGGTCGGAGAGACCCAGTACTTC,CASSLRLAGVGETQYF
many,TRBJ2-5,TRBV7-2,TRBD1,TGTGCCAGCAGCGAAAGACAGGGTCAAGGTCAGACCCAGTACTTC,CASSERQGQGQTQYF
many,TRBJ1-5,TRBV25-1,TRBD1,TGTGCCAGCAGTGGACCGAGACAGGGCCCTTCTAATCAGCCCCAGCATTTT,CASSGPRQGPSNQPQHF
many,TRBJ2-7,TRBV4-1,TRBD1,TGCGCCAGCAGCTACGCCGGGACAGGGTTCGACGAGCAGTACTTC,CASSYAGTGFDEQYF
medium-sized,TRBJ2-6,TRBV11-2,.,TGTGCCAGCAGCTTCTACGTGGCTGGGGCCAACGTCCTGACTTTC,CASSFYVAGANVLTF
.,TRBJ1-5,TRBV12-3/TRBV12-4,.,TGTGCCAGCAGCCCTTTGGTCAATCAGCCCCAGCATTTT,CASSPLVNQPQHF
many,TRBJ2-7,TRBV6-6,.,TGTGCCAGCAGTTCGGACGGCTCCTACGAGCAGTACTTC,CASSSDGSYEQYF
many,TRBJ1-5,TRBV19,.,TGTGCCAGTAGTCCGCCCCCCCTAATGGTTGATCAGCCCCAGCATTTT,CASSPPPLMVDQPQHF
many,TRBJ2-3,TRBV6-1,.,TGTGCCAGCAGTAACTTAGCGGACACAGATACGCAGTATTTT,CASSNLADTDTQYF
.,TRBJ1-3,TRBV7-8,.,TGTGCCAGCAGCGGTCTACGGGGAAACACCATATATTTT,CASSGLRGNTIYF
many,TRBJ2-3,TRBV3-1,TRBD2,TGTGCCAGCAGCCAAGAGACCGGACTAGCGGGAGTGACAGATACGCAGTATTTT,CASSQETGLAGVTDTQYF
.,TRBJ2-1,TRBV18,.,TGTGCCAGCTCACCCGGGCTAGCGAGCCTCAATGAGCAGTTCTTC,CASSPGLASLNEQFF
medium-sized,TRBJ1-5,TRBV2,.,TGTGCCAGCAGTGAACAAAGCCGGAGCAATCAGCCCCAGCATTTT,CASSEQSRSNQPQHF
many,TRBJ2-5,TRBV21-1,.,TGTGCCAGCAGCAAAGCGGCAGGAGATCATACTAGCGGGAGTGGCGAGACCCAGTACTTC,CASSKAAGDHTSGSGETQYF
many,TRBJ2-2,TRBV9,TRBD1,TGTGCCAGCAGCGTTCACAGGGGCGGCGGCGGGGAGCTGTTTTTT,CASSVHRGGGGELFF
.,TRBJ2-1,TRBV27,.,TGTGCCAGCAGTTTAGTGGCGGGCAACAATGAGCAGTTCTTC,CASSLVAGNNEQFF
few,TRBJ2-6,TRBV30,.,TGTGCCTGGAGTGTAGAATACTCTGGGGCCAACGTCCTGACTTTC,CAWSVEYSGANVLTF
many,TRBJ2-7,TRBV20-1,TRBD1,TGCAGTGCCGTGGACAGGGGACCCTACGAGCAGTACTTC,CSAVDRGPYEQYF
many,TRBJ2-1,TRBV21-1,.,TGTGCCCTCCGGGAAGGAGGGCGGGGGTCCTACAATGAGCAGTTCTTC,CALREGGRGSYNEQFF
few,TRBJ2-5,TRBV20-1,.,TGCAGTGCTAGCCAGCCCGGGACCCAGTACTTC,CSASQPGTQYF
many,TRBJ1-2,TRBV7-3,.,TGTGCCAGCAGCTTTAGGCAGAACTATGGCTACACCTTC,CASSFRQNYGYTF
many,TRBJ1-2,TRBV20-1,.,TGCAGTGCTAGTAGCGATAACTATGGCTACACCTTC,CSASSDNYGYTF
many,TRBJ2-2,TRBV24-1,TRBD1,TGTGCCACCCGACAATCCGGGACAGGGATAACCGGGGAGCTGTTTTTT,CATRQSGTGITGELFF
many,TRBJ2-5,TRBV12-3/TRBV12-4,.,TGTGCCAGCAGAATCCGGGATCAAGAGACCCAGTACTTC,CASRIRDQETQYF
many,TRBJ2-1,TRBV6-2/TRBV6-3,TRBD1,TGTGCCAGCAGCAGACTCAGGGGGCATGAGCAGTTCTTC,CASSRLRGHEQFF
many,TRBJ1-5,TRBV7-8,.,TGTGCCAGCAGCTTAGGCCTAATCGACCCCCAGCATTTT,CASSLGLIDPQHF